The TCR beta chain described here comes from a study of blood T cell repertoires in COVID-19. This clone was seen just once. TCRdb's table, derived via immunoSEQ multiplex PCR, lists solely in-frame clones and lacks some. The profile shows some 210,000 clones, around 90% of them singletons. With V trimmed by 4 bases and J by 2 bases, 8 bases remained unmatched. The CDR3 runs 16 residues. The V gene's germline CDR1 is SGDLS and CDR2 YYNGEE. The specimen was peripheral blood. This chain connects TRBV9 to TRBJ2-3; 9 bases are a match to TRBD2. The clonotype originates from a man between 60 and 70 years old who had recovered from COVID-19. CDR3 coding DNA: TGTGCCAGCAGCCCTACAAGCGGGGGGTACACAGATACGCAGTATTTT. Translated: CASSPTSGGYTDTQYF.